Sequencing of this T cell receptor (beta chain) was carried out in a study of blood T cell repertoires in COVID-19. The V gene end was trimmed by 5 bases and the J gene end by 4 bases; junction bases not matched to a gene: 3. CDR1 is SQVTM, CDR2 ANQGSEA, per germline. The CDR3 is 12 residues long. Authors' processing steps: Amplification from reference gene primers served as the basis for estimated nucleated cell counts. Sequencing was performed with immunoSEQ multiplex PCR; in TCRdb, only in-frame clones are kept and a portion is missing. That table gives V, J and clone size, and the DNA gave D and trimming. This table has approximately 190,000 clones, around nine tenths appearing once.

The sequencing sample was made of peripheral blood. This chain connects TRBV29-1 to TRBJ1-2; 8 nucleotides line up with TRBD1. The sequence was obtained from a woman between 40 and 50 years old who had recovered from COVID-19. Here the CDR3 reads CSVTGGSYGYTF. The CDR3 DNA is TGCAGCGTTACAGGGGGAAGCTATGGCTACACCTTC.